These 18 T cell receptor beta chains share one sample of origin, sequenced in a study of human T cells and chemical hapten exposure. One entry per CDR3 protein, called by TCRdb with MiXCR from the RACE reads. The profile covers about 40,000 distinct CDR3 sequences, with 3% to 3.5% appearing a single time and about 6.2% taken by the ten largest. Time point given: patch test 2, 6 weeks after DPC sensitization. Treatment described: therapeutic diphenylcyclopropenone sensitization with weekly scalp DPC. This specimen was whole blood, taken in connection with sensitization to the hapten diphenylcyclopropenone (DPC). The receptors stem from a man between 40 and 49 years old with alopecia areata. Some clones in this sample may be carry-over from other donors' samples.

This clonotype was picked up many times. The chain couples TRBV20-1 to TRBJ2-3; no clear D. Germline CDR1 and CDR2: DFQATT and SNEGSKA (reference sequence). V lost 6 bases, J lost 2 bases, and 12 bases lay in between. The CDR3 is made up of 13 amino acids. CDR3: CSARRQLTDTQYF. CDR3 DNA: TGCAGTGCGAGGCGGCAGCTCACAGATACGCAGTATTTT.

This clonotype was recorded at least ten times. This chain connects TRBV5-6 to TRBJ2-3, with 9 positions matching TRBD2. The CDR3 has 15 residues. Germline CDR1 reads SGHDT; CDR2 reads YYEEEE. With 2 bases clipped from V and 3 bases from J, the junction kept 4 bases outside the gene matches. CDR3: CASSLRLAGTDTQYF. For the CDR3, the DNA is TGTGCCAGCAGCTTACGGCTAGCGGGAACAGATACGCAGTATTTT.

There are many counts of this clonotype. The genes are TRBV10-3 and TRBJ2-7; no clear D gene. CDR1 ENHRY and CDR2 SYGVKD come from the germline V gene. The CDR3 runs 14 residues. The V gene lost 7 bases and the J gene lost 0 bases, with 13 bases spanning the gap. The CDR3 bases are TGTGCCATCAACCCGGATCGGAGCTCCTACGAGCAGTACTTC. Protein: CAINPDRSSYEQYF.

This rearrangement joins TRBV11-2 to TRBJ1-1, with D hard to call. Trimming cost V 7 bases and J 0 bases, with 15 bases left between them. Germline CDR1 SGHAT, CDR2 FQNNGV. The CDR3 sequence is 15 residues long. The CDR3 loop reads CASTLEGAMNTEAFF. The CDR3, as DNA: TGTGCCAGCACCTTGGAAGGCGCTATGAACACTGAAGCTTTCTTT.

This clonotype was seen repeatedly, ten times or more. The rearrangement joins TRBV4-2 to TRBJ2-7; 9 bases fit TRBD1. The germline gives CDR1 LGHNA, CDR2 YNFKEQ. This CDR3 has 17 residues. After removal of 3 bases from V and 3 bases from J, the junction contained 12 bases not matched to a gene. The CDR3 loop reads CASSHPSEGTGYYEQYF. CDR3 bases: TGTGCCAGCAGCCACCCCTCGGAGGGGACAGGGTACTACGAGCAGTACTTC.

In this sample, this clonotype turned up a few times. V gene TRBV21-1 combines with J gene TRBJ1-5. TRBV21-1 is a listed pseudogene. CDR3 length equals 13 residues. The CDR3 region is CASSSGGDQPQHF. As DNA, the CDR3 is TGTGCCAGCAGCAGCGGCGGGGATCAGCCCCAGCATTTT.

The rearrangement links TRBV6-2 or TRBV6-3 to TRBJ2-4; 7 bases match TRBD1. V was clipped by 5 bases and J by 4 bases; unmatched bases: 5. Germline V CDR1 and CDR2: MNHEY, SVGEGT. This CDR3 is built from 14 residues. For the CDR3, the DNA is TGTGCCAGCAGTCTGGACAGGCTAAAAAACATTCAGTACTTC. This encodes CASSLDRLKNIQYF.

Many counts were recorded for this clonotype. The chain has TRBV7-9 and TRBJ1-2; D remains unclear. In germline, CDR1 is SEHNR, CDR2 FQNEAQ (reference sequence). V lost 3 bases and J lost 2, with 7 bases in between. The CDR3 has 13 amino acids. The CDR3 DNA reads TGTGCCAGCAGCTTCACAGCGAACTATGGCTACACCTTC. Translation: CASSFTANYGYTF.

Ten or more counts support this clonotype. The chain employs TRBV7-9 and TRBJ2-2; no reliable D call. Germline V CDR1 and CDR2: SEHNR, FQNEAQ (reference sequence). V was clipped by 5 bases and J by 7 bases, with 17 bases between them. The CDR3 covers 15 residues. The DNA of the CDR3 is TGTGCCAGCAGCCACCCCCAAGACGCCCGCGGGGAGCTGTTTTTT. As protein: CASSHPQDARGELFF.

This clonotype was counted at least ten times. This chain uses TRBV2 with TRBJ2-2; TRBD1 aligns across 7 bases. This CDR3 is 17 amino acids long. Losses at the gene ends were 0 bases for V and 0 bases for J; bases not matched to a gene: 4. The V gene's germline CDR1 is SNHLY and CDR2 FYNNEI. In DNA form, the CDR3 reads TGTGCCAGCAGTGAAGCAAGGGACAGACCGAACACCGGGGAGCTGTTTTTT. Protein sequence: CASSEARDRPNTGELFF.

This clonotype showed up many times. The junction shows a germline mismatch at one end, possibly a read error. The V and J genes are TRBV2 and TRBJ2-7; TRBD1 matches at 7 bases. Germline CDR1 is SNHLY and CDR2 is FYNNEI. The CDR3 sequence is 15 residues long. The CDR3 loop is CASSEGGAVTYEQYF. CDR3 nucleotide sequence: TGTGCCAGCAGCGAAGGGGGCGCAGTCACCTACGAGCAGTACTTC.

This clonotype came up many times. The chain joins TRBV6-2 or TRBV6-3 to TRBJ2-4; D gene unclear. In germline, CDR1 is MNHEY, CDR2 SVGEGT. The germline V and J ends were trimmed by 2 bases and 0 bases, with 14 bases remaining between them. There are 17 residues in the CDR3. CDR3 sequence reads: CASSYAADHVAKNIQYF. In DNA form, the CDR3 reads TGTGCCAGCAGTTACGCCGCAGACCACGTAGCCAAAAACATTCAGTACTTC.

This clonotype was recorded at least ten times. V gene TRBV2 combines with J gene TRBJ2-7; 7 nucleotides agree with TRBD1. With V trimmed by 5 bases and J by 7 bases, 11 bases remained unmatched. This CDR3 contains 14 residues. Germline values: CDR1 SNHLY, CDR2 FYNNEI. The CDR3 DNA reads TGTGCCAGCAGTAAGGAGCGACAGGGACGGGAGCAGTACTTC. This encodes CASSKERQGREQYF.

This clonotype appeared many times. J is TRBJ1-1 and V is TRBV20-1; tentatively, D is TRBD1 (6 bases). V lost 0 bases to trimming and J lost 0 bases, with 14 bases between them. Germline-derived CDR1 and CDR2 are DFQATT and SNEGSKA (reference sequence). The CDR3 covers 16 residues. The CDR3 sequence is CSAREGRGKLNTEAFF. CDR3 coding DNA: TGCAGTGCTAGAGAGGGCAGGGGAAAATTGAACACTGAAGCTTTCTTT.

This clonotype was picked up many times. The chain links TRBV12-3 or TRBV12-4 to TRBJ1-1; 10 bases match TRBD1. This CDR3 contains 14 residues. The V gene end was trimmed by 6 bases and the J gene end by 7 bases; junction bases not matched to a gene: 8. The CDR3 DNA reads TGTGCCAGCAGGATCCGGGACAGGGGTAGTGAAGCTTTCTTT. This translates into CASRIRDRGSEAFF.

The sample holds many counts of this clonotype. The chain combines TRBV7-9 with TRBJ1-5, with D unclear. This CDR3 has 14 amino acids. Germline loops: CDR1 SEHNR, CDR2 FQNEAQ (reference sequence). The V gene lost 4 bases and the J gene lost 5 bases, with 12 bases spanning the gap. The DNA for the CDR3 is TGTGCCAGCAGCTCACAAAGAGCCGATCAGCCCCAGCATTTT. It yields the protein CASSSQRADQPQHF.

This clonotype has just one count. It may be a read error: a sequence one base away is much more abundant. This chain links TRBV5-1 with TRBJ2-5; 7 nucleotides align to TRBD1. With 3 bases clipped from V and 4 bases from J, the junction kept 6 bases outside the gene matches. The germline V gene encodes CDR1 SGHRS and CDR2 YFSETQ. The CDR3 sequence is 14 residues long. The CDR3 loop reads CASSSVAGGETQYF. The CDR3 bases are TGCGCCAGCAGCTCGGTAGCAGGGGGAGAGACCCAGTACTTC.

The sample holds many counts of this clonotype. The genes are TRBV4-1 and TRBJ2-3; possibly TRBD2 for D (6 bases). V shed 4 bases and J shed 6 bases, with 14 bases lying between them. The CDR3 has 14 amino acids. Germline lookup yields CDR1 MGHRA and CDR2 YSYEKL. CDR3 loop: CASSPLWGVDTQYF. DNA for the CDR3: TGCGCCAGCAGCCCACTTTGGGGGGTCGATACGCAGTATTTT.